The next 28 T cell receptor beta chains were all read from a single sample in a study of shared clonotypes between healthy human individuals. Clones were sequenced by immunoSEQ multiplex PCR, and TCRdb holds only the in-frame ones, with some missing. The sample holds millions of clones; 80% to 95% are singletons and the top ten take about 0.39%. The sample comprised naive CD4+ T cells from PBMCs. Subset in this sample: CD45RA+ positively selected. The receptors here all came from a man younger than 35 in good health. Some clones in this sample may be carry-over from other donors' samples.

V is TRBV30 and J is TRBJ2-5, with TRBD1 identical over 11 bases. Germline trimming cut 4 bases from V and 4 bases from J; bases unmatched to any gene: 2. CDR3 length: 13 amino acids. The germline gives CDR1 GTSNPN, CDR2 SVGIG (reference sequence). The CDR3 sequence: CAWKGQGVETQYF. CDR3 in DNA: TGTGCCTGGAAGGGACAGGGGGTAGAGACCCAGTACTTC. Based on the CDR3 plus reference TRBV30 and TRBJ2-5, the full variable domain is SQTIHQWPATLVQPVGSPLSLECTVEGTSNPNLYWYRQAAGRGLQLLFYSVGIGQISSEVPQNLSASRPQDRQFILSSKKLLLSDSGFYLCAWKGQGVETQYFGPGTRLLVL.

The chain recombines TRBV4-2 with TRBJ2-7; D ambiguous. The CDR3 has 13 residues. Trimming removed 1 base at V and 6 bases at J, with 10 bases between. CDR1 and CDR2 (germline): LGHNA, YNFKEQ. CDR3 in amino acids: CASSQGPVPEQYF. CDR3 nucleotides: TGTGCCAGCAGCCAAGGTCCCGTACCCGAGCAGTACTTC.

The chain employs TRBV9 and TRBJ1-2; no clear D. The germline CDR1 and CDR2 sequences are SGDLS and YYNGEE. The CDR3 is 15 amino acids. Trimming took off 2 bases at V and 5 bases at J, with 16 bases between the two ends. The CDR3 loop reads CASSVGGVGRYGYTF. The CDR3, as DNA: TGTGCCAGCAGCGTTGGCGGGGTCGGGAGGTATGGCTACACCTTC.

This clone appeared once. The CDR3 region is CASSVEKHSYEQYF. The CDR3 nucleotides read TGTGCCAGCAGCGTAGAAAAGCACAGCTACGAGCAGTACTTC. The gene calls are TRBV9 and TRBJ2-7; D ambiguous. Germline loops: CDR1 SGDLS, CDR2 YYNGEE. V lost 0 bases and J lost 3, with 10 bases in between. The CDR3 has 14 residues. Combining the CDR3 with reference TRBV9 and TRBJ2-7 gives the whole variable domain DSGVTQTPKHLITATGQRVTLRCSPRSGDLSVYWYQQSLDQGLQFLIQYYNGEERAKGNILERFSAQQFPDLHSELNLSSLELGDSALYFCASSVEKHSYEQYFGPGTRLTVT.

The chain is built from TRBV27 and TRBJ1-5; D possibly corresponds to TRBD1 (6 bases). Germline CDR1 reads MNHEY; CDR2 reads SMNVEV (reference sequence). Deletions cut 6 bases from V and 6 bases from J, with 18 bases between. CDR3 size: 15 residues. The CDR3 nucleotides are TGTGCCAGCAGGCTGTGGGGGGCGAGTGGTCAGCCCCAGCATTTT. It codes for CASRLWGASGQPQHF.

Comments on this clone: Other DNA sequences in the same sample also yield this CDR3. The rearrangement uses TRBV6-5 and TRBJ2-7, with 11 nucleotides matching TRBD2. The CDR3 spans 15 residues. V dropped 5 bases and J dropped 0; count of bases not matched to a gene: 3. Per germline, CDR1 MNHEY and CDR2 SVGAGI. The CDR3 here is CASSRGTSGSYEQYF. As DNA, the CDR3 is TGTGCCAGCAGTAGGGGGACTAGCGGCTCCTACGAGCAGTACTTC.

This clone was seen more than once but under ten times. Other nucleotide sequences in the sample specify the same CDR3. This chain connects TRBV29-1 to TRBJ1-1, with unresolved D. V gave up 2 bases and J gave up 0 bases, with 7 bases separating them. In germline, CDR1 is SQVTM, CDR2 ANQGSEA. The CDR3 consists of 13 residues. For the CDR3, the DNA is TGCAGCGTTGAAAGACGGTTGAACACTGAAGCTTTCTTT. Translated: CSVERRLNTEAFF.

The rearrangement links TRBV28 to TRBJ2-5, with TRBD2 matching 9 bases. Losses at the gene ends were 4 bases for V and 2 bases for J; bases not matched to a gene: 5. In germline, CDR1 is MDHEN, CDR2 SYDVKM. The CDR3 totals 15 residues. CDR3 nucleotides: TGTGCCAGCAGTTCCTTCGGACTAGCGCAAGAGACCCAGTACTTC. It codes for CASSSFGLAQETQYF.

The chain recombines TRBV2 with TRBJ2-7, with a weak D call TRBD1 (5 bases). The germline V and J ends were trimmed by 6 bases and 0 bases, with 12 bases remaining between them. CDR1 is SNHLY and CDR2 is FYNNEI in the germline V gene. This CDR3 is 14 amino acids long. In DNA form, the CDR3 reads TGTGCCAGCAGAGTGAACAGGATCTCCTACGAGCAGTACTTC. Residues: CASRVNRISYEQYF. The full variable domain, in which reference TRBV2 and TRBJ2-7 provide the parts outside the CDR3, is EPEVTQTPSHQVTQMGQEVILRCVPISNHLYFYWYRQILGQKVEFLVSFYNNEISEKSEIFDDQFSVERPDGSNFTLKIRSTKLEDSAMYFCASRVNRISYEQYFGPGTRLTVT.

This sequence joins TRBV28 and TRBJ1-5, with D uncertain. V gave up 5 bases and J gave up 7 bases, with 9 bases separating them. The CDR3 covers 12 residues. Germline CDR1 and CDR2: MDHEN and SYDVKM. This CDR3 is CASSATQQPQHF. CDR3 coding DNA: TGTGCCAGCAGTGCTACACAGCAGCCCCAGCATTTT.

V and J are TRBV2 and TRBJ1-5; perhaps TRBD1 as D (5 bases). V was cut by 2 bases and J by 6 bases, with 11 bases left in between. The CDR3 covers 14 residues. CDR1 is SNHLY, CDR2 FYNNEI, per germline. The CDR3 DNA reads as TGTGCCAGCAGTGAACAGGGATCCGGTCAGCCCCAGCATTTT. Translated, it gives CASSEQGSGQPQHF.

V gene TRBV2 combines with J gene TRBJ2-7; possible D gene TRBD2, 6 bases. The V and J ends lost 2 bases and 6 bases respectively, with 14 bases between them. CDR3 length equals 14 residues. Per the germline V gene, CDR1 is SNHLY and CDR2 is FYNNEI. The DNA of the CDR3 is TGTGCCAGCAGTGAATTGGTGTCCGGGGGCGAGCAGTACTTC. This translates into CASSELVSGGEQYF.

The CDR3 loop reads CASSPFNGNYEQYF. The CDR3 DNA follows: TGTGCCAGCAGCCCGTTCAACGGAAACTACGAGCAGTACTTC. The chain employs TRBV5-4 and TRBJ2-7; D gene unclear. V was shortened by 4 bases and J by 3 bases, with 14 bases between the two germline ends. Germline values: CDR1 SGHNT, CDR2 YYREEE (reference sequence). The CDR3 is 14 residues long.

This chain links TRBV18 with TRBJ1-1; D is perhaps TRBD1 (5 bases). This CDR3 has 14 residues. Germline CDR1 KGHSH, CDR2 LQKENI. Deletions cut 3 bases from V and 5 bases from J, with 13 bases between. CDR3 region: CASSPNNGGTEAFF. The CDR3 bases are TGTGCCAGCTCACCCAACAATGGGGGAACTGAAGCTTTCTTT. Filled out from reference TRBV18 and TRBJ1-1, the complete variable domain reads NAGVMQNPRHLVRRRGQEARLRCSPMKGHSHVYWYRQLPEEGLKFMVYLQKENIIDESGMPKERFSAEFPKEGPSILRIQQVVRGDSAAYFCASSPNNGGTEAFFGQGTRLTVV.

CDR3 sequence reads: CASSRLENTDTQYF. Here the CDR3 DNA reads TGCGCCAGCAGTAGACTAGAAAACACAGATACGCAGTATTTT. The gene calls are TRBV10-2 and TRBJ2-3; maybe TRBD2 (6 bases). Germline-derived CDR1 and CDR2 are WSHSY and SAAADI. V was pared by 5 bases and J by 2 bases, with 11 bases between. The CDR3 loop spans 14 amino acids.

The rearrangement joins TRBV19 to TRBJ1-3; D gene ambiguous. CDR3 length equals 15 residues. Trimming pared 8 bases from V and 0 bases from J, leaving 14 bases between. The germline gives CDR1 LNHDA, CDR2 SQIVND (reference sequence). Here the CDR3 DNA reads TGTGCCAGTTGCCTAAGAGGATTCTCTGGAAACACCATATATTTT. Translating gives CASCLRGFSGNTIYF.

The V and J genes are TRBV9 and TRBJ2-2; 12 bases fit TRBD2. Germline CDR1 and CDR2: SGDLS and YYNGEE. Losses at the gene ends were 0 bases for V and 6 bases for J; bases not matched to a gene: 12. CDR3 size: 19 residues. The CDR3 spells CASSVGPSGRAGDPGELFF. In DNA, the CDR3 is TGTGCCAGCAGCGTAGGGCCTAGCGGGAGGGCTGGGGATCCCGGGGAGCTGTTTTTT.

The chain carries TRBV5-1 and TRBJ1-1; the D gene is possibly TRBD1 (6 bases). Trimming pared 2 bases from V and 4 bases from J, leaving 12 bases between. The germline V gene has CDR1 SGHRS and CDR2 YFSETQ. The CDR3 consists of 14 residues. For the CDR3, the DNA is TGCGCCAGCAGCTTCGGAGGGGGTGGCACTGAAGCTTTCTTT. As protein: CASSFGGGGTEAFF.

The chain is built from TRBV9 and TRBJ2-3; unclear D gene. Germline V gene data show CDR1 as SGDLS and CDR2 as YYNGEE. V was pared by 4 bases and J by 3 bases, with 6 bases between. The CDR3 extends over 12 amino acids. CDR3 residues: CASSFRTDTQYF. The CDR3 region has the DNA TGTGCCAGCAGCTTTCGTACAGATACGCAGTATTTT.

The genes are TRBV28 and TRBJ2-7, with no clear D. The CDR3 has 12 amino acids. The germline V gene has CDR1 MDHEN and CDR2 SYDVKM. V was shortened by 6 bases and J by 5 bases, with 11 bases between the two germline ends. CDR3 coding DNA: TGTGCCAGCAGCCAAGTTAACGACGAGCAGTACTTC. Its translation is CASSQVNDEQYF.

The J gene is TRBJ2-3, the V gene TRBV6-5; TRBD2 is a possible D gene (5 bases). The CDR3 length is 14 residues. The germline V gene has CDR1 MNHEY and CDR2 SVGAGI. V was trimmed by 7 bases and J by 5 bases, leaving 16 bases between them. The chain's CDR3 is CASMGAGPGDTQYF. The CDR3 DNA sequence: TGTGCCAGCATGGGAGCCGGGCCGGGAGATACGCAGTATTTT.

The CDR3 DNA follows: TGTGCCATCAGTGACAGGGGGCGGCCTAATGAAAAACTGTTTTTT. Encoded protein: CAISDRGRPNEKLFF. The chain has TRBV10-3 and TRBJ1-4, with TRBD1 matching over 8 bases. CDR1 and CDR2 (germline): ENHRY, SYGVKD. The CDR3 is 15 amino acids. J gave up 3 bases and V 3 bases, and 3 bases lay outside the gene matches.

This chain links TRBV28 with TRBJ1-5; D might be TRBD1 (6 bases). This CDR3 is 14 amino acids long. V was clipped by 5 bases and J by 6 bases, with 14 bases between them. Looked up from germline, CDR1 is MDHEN and CDR2 is SYDVKM. DNA for the CDR3: TGTGCCAGCAGTCCCTGGGGGGGCGTTCAGCCCCAGCATTTT. It encodes CASSPWGGVQPQHF.

The chain has TRBV6-1 and TRBJ2-7, with 7 positions matching TRBD1. J was trimmed by 1 base and V by 7 bases; bases with no gene match: 10. CDR3 size: 15 residues. The germline gives CDR1 MNHNS, CDR2 SASEGT. Here the CDR3 reads CASTPGTANSYEQYF. The CDR3 coding sequence is TGTGCCAGCACCCCCGGGACAGCTAATTCCTACGAGCAGTACTTC.

CDR3 nucleotides: TGCGCCAGCAGCCAACTGTGGTGGCTAGCTGACAATGAGCAGTTCTTC. Encoded protein: CASSQLWWLADNEQFF. J is TRBJ2-1 and V is TRBV4-3, with a weak D call TRBD2 (5 bases). The ends were cut back, 2 bases at V and 5 bases at J, with 16 bases in the middle. Per the germline V gene, CDR1 is LGHNA and CDR2 is YSLEER. The CDR3 loop spans 16 amino acids.

This clone was found once. Different DNA sequences within this sample yield the same CDR3. This chain connects TRBV11-2 to TRBJ2-2; D ambiguous. Trimming took off 2 bases at V and 6 bases at J, with 4 bases between the two ends. Germline values: CDR1 SGHAT, CDR2 FQNNGV. The length of the CDR3 is 12 residues. The DNA of the CDR3 is TGTGCCAGCAGCTTAAGTGCCGGGGAGCTGTTTTTT. Its protein product is CASSLSAGELFF.

V gene TRBV28 combines with J gene TRBJ2-5; 7 nucleotides agree with TRBD1. The CDR3 length is 17 residues. The trim removed 6 bases at V and 1 base at J, leaving 14 bases unmatched. The germline gives CDR1 MDHEN, CDR2 SYDVKM. CDR3 DNA: TGTGCCAGCAGGCTCAACTTCCGGGACAGATCCCAAGAGACCCAGTACTTC. It is translated as CASRLNFRDRSQETQYF. The whole variable domain, remainder taken from reference TRBV28 and TRBJ2-5, is DVKVTQSSRYLVKRTGEKVFLECVQDMDHENMFWYRQDPGLGLRLIYFSYDVKMKEKGDIPEGYSVSREKKERFSLILESASTNQTSMYLCASRLNFRDRSQETQYFGPGTRLLVL.

The chain links TRBV2 to TRBJ2-7, with 11 bases fitting TRBD1. Germline V gene sequence: CDR1 SNHLY, CDR2 FYNNEI. V lost 6 bases and J lost 6; bases outside the gene matches: 4. This CDR3 contains 13 residues. The CDR3 sequence is CASSRTGGPEQYF. The CDR3 DNA is TGTGCCAGCAGCCGGACAGGGGGCCCCGAGCAGTACTTC.